This T cell receptor beta chain was recovered during a study of blood T cell repertoires in COVID-19. The wider study: From the United States, Italy and Spain came samples of acute and convalescent COVID-19. Sample material is recorded as cDNA or gDNA derived from T cells, B-cell-depleted T cells, or PBMCs.

With 5 bases removed from V and 1 base from J, the gap between germline ends came to 8 bases. The germline CDR1 and CDR2 sequences are SGHNT and YENEEA. This CDR3 is 13 amino acids long. In the authors' methods: From reference gene primer amplification, estimates of nucleated cell counts were derived. Generated by immunoSEQ multiplex PCR, the TCRdb table keeps only in-frame clones and is missing some. The V and J calls and the clone size are those of that table, but D and trimming were determined from the DNA. The table lists over 95,000 clones, approximately 89% of them singletons, with more than 5% in the top ten.

The material sequenced was peripheral blood. This chain joins TRBV11-3 and TRBJ1-1, with D unresolved. The TCR sequence derives from a woman aged 55-70 years with COVID-19, enrolled during active disease. DNA for the CDR3: TGTGCCAGCAGCCGAGAGGAGAACACTGAAGCTTTCTTT. Translation: CASSREENTEAFF.